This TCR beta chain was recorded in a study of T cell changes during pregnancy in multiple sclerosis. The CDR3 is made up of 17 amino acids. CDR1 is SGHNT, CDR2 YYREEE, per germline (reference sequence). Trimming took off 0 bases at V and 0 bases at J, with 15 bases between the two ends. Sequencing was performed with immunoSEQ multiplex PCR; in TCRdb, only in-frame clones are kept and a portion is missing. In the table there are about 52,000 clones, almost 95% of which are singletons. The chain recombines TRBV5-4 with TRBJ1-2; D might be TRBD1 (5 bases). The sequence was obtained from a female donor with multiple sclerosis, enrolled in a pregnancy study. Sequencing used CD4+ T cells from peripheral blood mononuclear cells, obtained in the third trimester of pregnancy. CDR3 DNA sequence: TGTGCCAGCAGCTTGGTTGGCCGACAGTCCGCTAACTATGGCTACACCTTC. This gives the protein CASSLVGRQSANYGYTF.